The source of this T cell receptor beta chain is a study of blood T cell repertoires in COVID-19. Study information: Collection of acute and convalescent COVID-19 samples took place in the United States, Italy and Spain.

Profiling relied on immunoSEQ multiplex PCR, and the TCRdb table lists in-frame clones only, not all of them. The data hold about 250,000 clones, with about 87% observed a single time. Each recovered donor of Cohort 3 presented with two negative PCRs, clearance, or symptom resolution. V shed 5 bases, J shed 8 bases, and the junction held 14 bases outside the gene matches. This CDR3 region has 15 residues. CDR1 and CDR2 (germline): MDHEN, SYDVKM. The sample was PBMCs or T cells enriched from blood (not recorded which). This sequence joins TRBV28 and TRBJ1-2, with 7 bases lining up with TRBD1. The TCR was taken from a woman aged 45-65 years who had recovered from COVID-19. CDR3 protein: CASSRRQGLLGGYTF. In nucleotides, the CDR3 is TGTGCCAGCAGTCGGCGACAGGGACTTTTGGGAGGCTACACCTTC.